This TCR beta chain was obtained from a study of blood T cells in healthy people across ages. Whole-study findings and limits: Samples with more naive T cells showed higher observed beta diversity.

On this clonotype itself: Antigen: not known.

A sample-barcoded 5' primer and a J-beta primer mix were used in a second PCR of roughly 6 to 11 cycles. Every cDNA molecule carried a tag from a template-switch adaptor bearing 12 random nucleotides. TCRdb reprocessed the 5' RACE reads via MiXCR and lists one record per CDR3 protein. The repertoire consists of 550,000 to 750,000 distinct CDR3 sequences, with over 20% occurring once and the leading ten covering approximately 3.6%. This sequence originates from a man aged 65 to 85 in good health. Sequencing was performed on blood.

DNA for the CDR3: TGTGCCCCCAGGGCCTCCTACGAGCAGTACTTC. It codes for CAPRASYEQYF. V usage is TRBV7-8 and J usage is TRBJ2-7, with D possibly TRBD1 on 5 matching bases. Germline CDR1 reads SGHVS; CDR2 reads FQNEAQ. Trimming took 11 bases from V and 0 from J, leaving 8 bases between them. The CDR3 loop spans 11 amino acids.